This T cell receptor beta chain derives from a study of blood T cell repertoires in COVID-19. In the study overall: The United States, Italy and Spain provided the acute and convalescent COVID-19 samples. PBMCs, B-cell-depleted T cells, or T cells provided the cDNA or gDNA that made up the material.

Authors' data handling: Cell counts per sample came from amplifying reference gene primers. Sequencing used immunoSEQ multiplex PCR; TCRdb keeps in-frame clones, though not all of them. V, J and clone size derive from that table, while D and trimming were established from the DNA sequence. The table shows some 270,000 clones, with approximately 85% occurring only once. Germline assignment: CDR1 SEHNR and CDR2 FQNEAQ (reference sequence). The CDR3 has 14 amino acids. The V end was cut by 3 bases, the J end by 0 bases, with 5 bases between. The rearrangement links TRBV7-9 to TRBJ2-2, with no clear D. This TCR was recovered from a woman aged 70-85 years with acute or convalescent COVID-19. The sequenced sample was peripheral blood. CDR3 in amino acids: CASSFTSNTGELFF. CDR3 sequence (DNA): TGTGCCAGCAGCTTCACTTCGAACACCGGGGAGCTGTTTTTT.